The 10 T cell receptor beta chains given below trace back to one sample, sequenced in a study of CD8 T cells in Susac syndrome. Random-hexamer reverse transcription was applied to roughly 0.5 to 1 ug RNA. TCRdb analysed the immunoSEQ multiplex PCR reads with MiXCR anew, one entry per CDR3 protein. The table has some 160,000 distinct CDR3 sequences, under 95% seen once; the top ten hold roughly 0.11%. Material for sequencing was CD4+ T cells from PBMCs. These receptors were obtained from a human donor with Susac syndrome.

The J gene is TRBJ2-7, the V gene TRBV5-1; TRBD1 is a possible D gene (6 bases). V lost 3 bases, J lost 2 bases, and 12 bases lay in between. The CDR3 totals 14 residues. Germline CDR1 is SGHRS and CDR2 is YFSETQ. In DNA, the CDR3 is TGCGCCAGCAGCTCCGGGACAAAGACCTACGAGCAGTACTTC. Translated, it gives CASSSGTKTYEQYF.

J is TRBJ2-3 and V is TRBV4-3, with D possibly matching TRBD2 (6 bases). The germline V gene has CDR1 LGHNA and CDR2 YSLEER. With 4 bases removed from V and 4 bases from J, the gap between germline ends came to 15 bases. CDR3 length: 15 amino acids. CDR3 DNA sequence: TGCGCCAGCAGCCGTAGCGGAGGCGTGGCAGATACGCAGTATTTT. Translated, it gives CASSRSGGVADTQYF.

This chain joins TRBV29-1 and TRBJ2-7; the D gene is possibly TRBD1 (6 bases). The CDR3 is made up of 11 amino acids. Germline V lookup: CDR1 SQVTM, CDR2 ANQGSEA. V was clipped by 5 bases and J by 6 bases, with 11 bases between them. CDR3 DNA: TGCAGCGTTTACAGGGCTAGCGAGCAGTACTTC. Its protein is CSVYRASEQYF.

This CDR3 reads CASSQAPGQAEAFF. The CDR3 coding sequence is TGTGCCAGCAGCCAAGCCCCTGGACAGGCTGAAGCTTTCTTT. The chain combines TRBV3-1 with TRBJ1-1; TRBD1 matches at 7 bases. Unmatched junction bases numbered 5, after V lost 1 base and J lost 6 bases. CDR3 length equals 14 residues. CDR1 and CDR2 from the germline V gene are LGHDT and YNNKEL (reference sequence).

The genes are TRBV4-2 and TRBJ2-1; 12 bases line up with TRBD2. V shed 4 bases, J shed 8 bases, and the junction held 9 bases outside the gene matches. The CDR3 consists of 16 residues. CDR1 and CDR2 from the germline V gene are LGHNA and YNFKEQ. CDR3 DNA sequence: TGTGCCAGCAGCCGAGCACTAGCGGGGGGCAGGGATGAGCAGTTCTTC. Its translation: CASSRALAGGRDEQFF.

CDR3 loop: CASSHGGGPQVGQYF. The DNA of the CDR3 is TGTGCCAGCAGCCACGGCGGGGGGCCGCAGGTAGGGCAGTATTTT. The rearrangement joins TRBV3-1 to TRBJ2-3; 8 nucleotides agree with TRBD2. The CDR3 contains 15 residues. J lost 11 bases, V lost 3 bases, and 13 bases had no gene match. CDR1 is LGHDT, CDR2 YNNKEL, per germline (reference sequence).

The V gene is TRBV7-9, the J gene TRBJ1-2; weak D call: TRBD1 (6 bases). Germline V gene lookup returns CDR1 SEHNR and CDR2 FQNEAQ (reference sequence). V lost 3 bases to trimming and J lost 4 bases, with 12 bases between them. The CDR3 is 14 residues long. Here the CDR3 reads CASSFQGRGYGYTF. As DNA, the CDR3 is TGTGCCAGCAGCTTCCAGGGGAGAGGCTATGGCTACACCTTC.

The gene calls are TRBV5-1 and TRBJ2-7; TRBD1 or TRBD2 may be the D gene (6 bases each). The CDR3 covers 14 residues. V lost 6 bases, J lost 4 bases, and 17 bases lay in between. Germline CDR1 reads SGHRS; CDR2 reads YFSETQ. The CDR3 DNA is TGCGCCAGCAACCCCATGGGGGGCGGATACGAGCAGTACTTC. Protein: CASNPMGGGYEQYF.

The rearrangement joins TRBV7-2 to TRBJ2-3; D not certain. Germline loops: CDR1 SGHTA, CDR2 FQGNSA. The CDR3 sequence is 13 residues long. V lost 5 bases to trimming and J lost 6 bases, with 12 bases between them. In nucleotides, the CDR3 is TGTGCCAGCAGCGTTCGGCCCGATGATACGCAGTATTTT. Amino acids: CASSVRPDDTQYF.

The J gene is TRBJ2-7, the V gene TRBV20-1; D possibly matches TRBD1 or TRBD2 (5 bases each). The germline V gene has CDR1 DFQATT and CDR2 SNEGSKA (reference sequence). This CDR3 region has 15 residues. V was shortened by 0 bases and J by 4 bases, with 16 bases between the two germline ends. For the CDR3, the DNA is TGCAGTGCTAGAGATCACGTGGGGGACCCTTACGAGCAGTACTTC. Its protein is CSARDHVGDPYEQYF.